These 22 T cell receptor beta chains were all obtained from the same sample, sequenced in a study of cytomegalovirus exposure and HLA in healthy donors. Use of 60 Vbeta and 13 Jbeta primers characterized the PCR. The data were produced by immunoSEQ multiplex PCR, yet TCRdb's version contains in-frame clones alone and is incomplete. Here the sample spans around 150,000 clones, around 80% being singletons. Input material: PBMCs. Every receptor here comes from a man aged 25-45 years in good health and CMV-seropositive.

J is TRBJ2-7 and V is TRBV27; 13 nucleotides align to TRBD2. CDR1 is MNHEY, CDR2 SMNVEV, per germline (reference sequence). With V trimmed by 6 bases and J by 7 bases, 12 bases remained unmatched. The CDR3 extends over 16 amino acids. This CDR3 reads CASSFNAGTSGIEQYF. DNA of the CDR3: TGTGCCAGCAGCTTTAACGCCGGGACTAGCGGGATTGAGCAGTACTTC.

DNA of the CDR3: TGTGCCAGCAGTGCCCGGGGTAGCGGGAGTCCCTACGAGCAGTACTTC. It translates to CASSARGSGSPYEQYF. The genes are TRBV6-4 and TRBJ2-7; 9 bases fit TRBD2. Germline values: CDR1 MRHNA, CDR2 SNTAGT. The J segment lost 2 bases and the V segment lost 4 bases, leaving 9 bases of the junction unmatched. This CDR3 has 16 amino acids.

The chain is built from TRBV7-9 and TRBJ2-2, with 7 bases that match TRBD2. J gave up 4 bases and V 1 base, and 6 bases lay outside the gene matches. Germline assignment: CDR1 SEHNR and CDR2 FQNEAQ (reference sequence). The CDR3 loop spans 16 amino acids. CDR3 in amino acids: CASSLEAGRGTGELFF. CDR3 DNA: TGTGCCAGCAGCTTAGAGGCAGGGAGGGGCACCGGGGAGCTGTTTTTT.

V gene TRBV7-9 combines with J gene TRBJ1-1; TRBD1 is a possible D gene (6 bases). Trimming took off 5 bases at V and 1 base at J, with 11 bases between the two ends. The CDR3 is 14 amino acids. Germline V CDR1 and CDR2: SEHNR, FQNEAQ (reference sequence). The chain's CDR3 is CASSLGGQNTEAFF. CDR3 nucleotides: TGTGCCAGCAGCCTAGGGGGACAGAACACTGAAGCTTTCTTT.

The chain links TRBV15 to TRBJ2-7, with a weak D call TRBD2 (5 bases). The V and J ends lost 5 bases and 7 bases respectively, with 21 bases between them. Germline CDR1 LNHNV, CDR2 YYDKDF (reference sequence). The CDR3 extends over 15 amino acids. The CDR3 sequence: CATSPKAFSRVEQYF. The CDR3 coding sequence is TGTGCCACCAGCCCTAAGGCTTTTTCGCGGGTTGAGCAGTACTTC.

The V and J genes are TRBV4-1 and TRBJ2-1, with a tentative D call TRBD2 (6 bases). From germline, CDR1 is MGHRA and CDR2 YSYEKL. With 0 bases removed from V and 9 bases from J, the gap between germline ends came to 15 bases. The CDR3 length is 15 residues. CDR3 bases: TGCGCCAGCAGCCAAGATGGTTCGGGAGCAAGTGAGCAGTTCTTC. This codes for CASSQDGSGASEQFF.

The chain links TRBV7-6 to TRBJ2-5; D possibly corresponds to TRBD1 (6 bases). The V gene's germline CDR1 is SGHVS and CDR2 FNYEAQ. V dropped 3 bases and J dropped 0 bases, with 11 bases sitting between them. The CDR3 is 15 amino acids. The CDR3 spells CASSFTYRDQETQYF. The CDR3 region has the DNA TGTGCCAGCAGCTTCACCTACAGGGACCAAGAGACCCAGTACTTC.

The chain is built from TRBV2 and TRBJ2-1; no clear D. Germline V lookup: CDR1 SNHLY, CDR2 FYNNEI. This CDR3 region has 12 residues. V lost 7 bases and J 9 bases, leaving 13 bases between the germline ends. The chain's CDR3 is CASKFIRVEQFF. In nucleotides, the CDR3 is TGTGCCAGCAAATTTATTCGTGTTGAGCAGTTCTTC.

V gene TRBV4-1 combines with J gene TRBJ1-6, with 9 bases lining up with TRBD1. The CDR3 contains 15 residues. Germline CDR1 is MGHRA and CDR2 is YSYEKL. J lost 9 bases, V lost 3 bases, and 6 bases had no gene match. The CDR3 reads CASSQTGTGTSPLHF. The CDR3 DNA follows: TGCGCCAGCAGCCAGACCGGGACAGGGACTTCACCCCTCCACTTT.

The table lists this clone with a count of one. This chain links TRBV10-2 with TRBJ1-2; 9 nucleotides align to TRBD1. The CDR3 contains 14 residues. V dropped 6 bases and J dropped 2; count of bases not matched to a gene: 4. The germline gives CDR1 WSHSY, CDR2 SAAADI. The CDR3 here is CASSEGTGNYGYTF. For the CDR3, the DNA is TGCGCCAGCAGCGAAGGGACAGGGAACTATGGCTACACCTTC.

This chain uses TRBV9 with TRBJ1-3; maybe TRBD1 (6 bases). The CDR3 has 16 amino acids. CDR1 is SGDLS and CDR2 is YYNGEE in the germline V gene. V lost 2 bases and J 0 bases, leaving 12 bases between the germline ends. The CDR3 DNA is TGTGCCAGCAGCGTCCTAGGACAGAGCTCTGGAAACACCATATATTTT. Protein: CASSVLGQSSGNTIYF.

J is TRBJ1-1 and V is TRBV11-2, with D tentatively TRBD1 (6 bases). In germline, CDR1 is SGHAT, CDR2 FQNNGV. V lost 1 base and J 4 bases, leaving 10 bases between the germline ends. CDR3 size: 14 residues. The CDR3 sequence is CASSLGQGRTEAFF. The CDR3 bases are TGTGCCAGCAGCTTAGGCCAGGGGCGCACTGAAGCTTTCTTT. Full variable domain (rest looked up from reference TRBV11-2 and TRBJ1-1): EAGVAQSPRYKIIEKRQSVAFWCNPISGHATLYWYQQILGQGPKLLIQFQNNGVVDDSQLPKDRFSAERLKGVDSTLKIQPAKLEDSAVYLCASSLGQGRTEAFFGQGTRLTVV.

This clone was counted a few times. Written as DNA, the CDR3 is TGTGCCAGCAGGCAGGGGGCTTTGAACACTGAAGCTTTCTTT. Translating it yields CASRQGALNTEAFF. The chain has TRBV2 and TRBJ1-1, with 8 bases lining up with TRBD1. In germline, CDR1 is SNHLY, CDR2 FYNNEI. The CDR3 spans 14 residues. After removal of 6 bases from V and 0 bases from J, the junction contained 3 bases not matched to a gene.

The J gene is TRBJ2-7, the V gene TRBV15, with a weak D call TRBD2 (5 bases). Trimming removed 1 base at V and 2 bases at J, with 12 bases between. The CDR3 covers 15 residues. From germline, CDR1 is LNHNV and CDR2 YYDKDF (reference sequence). The CDR3 here is CATSRGEGGAYEQYF. The CDR3 DNA is TGTGCCACCAGCAGAGGGGAAGGAGGTGCCTACGAGCAGTACTTC.

This clone was found once. J is TRBJ1-1 and V is TRBV7-6, with a tentative D call TRBD1 (5 bases). Germline assignment: CDR1 SGHVS and CDR2 FNYEAQ. Trimming removed 6 bases from V and 1 base from J, with 9 bases in between. The CDR3 extends over 13 amino acids. The CDR3 here is CASSQQENTEAFF. The CDR3 DNA sequence: TGTGCCAGCAGTCAACAGGAGAACACTGAAGCTTTCTTT. Variable domain in full (rest from reference TRBV7-6 and TRBJ1-1): GAGVSQSPRYKVTKRGQDVALRCDPISGHVSLYWYRQALGQGPEFLTYFNYEAQQDKSGLPNDRFSAERPEGSISTLTIQRTEQRDSAMYRCASSQQENTEAFFGQGTRLTVV.

This chain uses TRBV18 with TRBJ1-4; 9 bases are shared with TRBD1. Germline CDR1 is KGHSH and CDR2 is LQKENI. This CDR3 is built from 14 residues. V lost 8 bases to trimming and J lost 8 bases; unmatched junction nucleotides: 9. CDR3 residues: CASLAGTGNEKLFF. The CDR3 DNA reads TGTGCCAGCCTAGCCGGGACAGGGAACGAAAAACTGTTTTTT.

The chain employs TRBV4-1 and TRBJ2-3, with D possibly matching TRBD2 (5 bases). Per the germline V gene, CDR1 is MGHRA and CDR2 is YSYEKL. Deletions cut 1 base from V and 8 bases from J, with 10 bases between. CDR3 size: 13 residues. Here the CDR3 reads CASSQGEGGTQYF. CDR3 bases: TGCGCCAGCAGCCAAGGTGAAGGAGGTACGCAGTATTTT.

This clone was counted once. The chain has TRBV27 and TRBJ1-2; D gene uncertain. The CDR3 extends over 13 amino acids. Germline V gene lookup returns CDR1 MNHEY and CDR2 SMNVEV (reference sequence). Trimming pared 5 bases from V and 6 bases from J, leaving 13 bases between. The CDR3 spells CASSPGMEDGYTF. The CDR3 DNA is TGTGCCAGCAGTCCCGGGATGGAGGATGGCTACACCTTC.

The chain uses TRBV5-1 and TRBJ2-7; 8 nucleotides align to TRBD2. The V segment lost 1 base and the J segment 3 bases; nucleotides outside the gene matches: 6. In germline, CDR1 is SGHRS, CDR2 YFSETQ. This CDR3 spans 15 amino acids. CDR3 in DNA: TGCGCCAGCAGCTTGTCGCCGGGACTAGACTACGAGCAGTACTTC. Amino acid sequence: CASSLSPGLDYEQYF.

This chain joins TRBV28 and TRBJ2-1, with 11 bases identical to TRBD2. CDR3 length: 14 residues. Germline V gene sequence: CDR1 MDHEN, CDR2 SYDVKM. The V gene end was trimmed by 6 bases and the J gene end by 8 bases; junction bases not matched to a gene: 6. CDR3 loop: CASSRSGRAHEQFF. CDR3 nucleotides: TGTGCCAGCAGCCGTAGCGGGAGGGCCCATGAGCAGTTCTTC.

The V and J genes are TRBV11-3 and TRBJ2-7; 8 nucleotides agree with TRBD2. There are 13 residues in the CDR3. Germline V gene lookup returns CDR1 SGHNT and CDR2 YENEEA. The V and J ends lost 5 bases and 2 bases, in that order; junction bases with no gene match: 2. The CDR3 region is CASSRGGTYEQYF. Here the CDR3 DNA reads TGTGCCAGCAGCCGCGGGGGGACCTACGAGCAGTACTTC.

The V call is TRBV6-4, the J call TRBJ2-5; 7 nucleotides line up with TRBD2. CDR1 and CDR2 from the germline V gene are MRHNA and SNTAGT. This CDR3 has 16 residues. The trim removed 3 bases at V and 2 bases at J, leaving 9 bases unmatched. In DNA form, the CDR3 reads TGTGCCAGCAGTGATTTTCTGCGGGAGAATCAAGAGACCCAGTACTTC. Protein sequence: CASSDFLRENQETQYF.